This T cell receptor (beta chain) was documented in a study of CXCR3-negative and CXCR3-positive naive CD8 T cells. Whole-study results and caveats: For CXCR3-positive naive cells, TRB CDR3s were more hydrophobic than those of CXCR3-negative naive cells. Comparably high diversity was seen in both naive subsets, and much lower diversity in memory CD8+ cells.

Naive CD8+ T cells showed CD45RO-CCR7+CD27+CD95-. It was by 5' RACE with UMI labels that the TRB cDNA libraries were prepared. For each CDR3 protein, TCRdb gives one entry from its re-call of the 5' RACE reads, without DNA. The sample features 50,000 to 75,000 distinct CDR3 sequences, with around 0.4% in its top ten. About this clonotype itself: Its cognate antigen is unknown.

Germline CDR1 is LGHNA and CDR2 is YSLEER. This CDR3 is built from 13 residues. Sequenced material: naive CXCR3- CD8+ T cells from blood. Subset here: CD45RO-CCR7+CD27+CD95- naive CD8+ T cells lacking CXCR3 (TNR3-). V gene TRBV4-3 combines with J gene TRBJ2-1; as DNA is missing, the TRBD1 call by TCRdb cannot be tested. The sequence was obtained from a human donor in good health. Some clones in this sample may be carry-over from other donors' samples. CDR3 sequence reads: CASSQIGGNEQFF.